The sequence of this TCR beta chain was determined in a study of cytomegalovirus exposure and HLA in healthy donors (dated 2017 in TCRdb). General notes on the study: An earlier analysis of 587 of the donors reported 250 to 350 Gb of sequence data and 117 million unique TCR beta sequences from roughly 180 million T cells. High-throughput TCR immunosequencing, statistical association of individual TCRs with disease status, and machine learning were combined to predict cytomegalovirus infection status. Every discovery cohort repertoire had been produced on one sequencing platform. An early release that covered around 590 HLA-typed donors contained approximately 300 gigabases of sequencing data and tens of millions of unique TCR sequences. To decide whether each TCR beta V gene segment behaved as functional or pseudogenic, an earlier analysis of approximately 620 of the donors relied on high-throughput TCR beta sequencing. Along with the approximately 650-subject first cohort, a separate validation cohort of 120 different subjects was used. Rather than using new phenotypic data, the later analysis identified candidate immune exposures from TCR beta sequences and from how often those sequences occurred across donors. Of the 300 to 450 genotyped donors, about 80% fell in the genetic ancestry cluster associated with self-reported Caucasian donors. Donor age, sex, ethnicity and CMV serostatus were compiled together with the repertoire data. On average, over 200,000 unique TCR beta nucleotide sequences were sequenced per donor among a few hundred genotyped donors of the cohort, with about 19% of those sequences being non-productive. Because of strong linkage in the cohort, a few DR-DQ haplotypes were treated as single units for association and clustering. The number of donors typed differed by locus, with about 629-640 for A, B, C, DRB1 and DQB1, roughly 520 for DQA1, over 600 for DPA1, and roughly 450 for DPB1. Genome-wide SNP genotypes for about three fifths of the roughly 670 donors were used in a later genetic analysis, which treated that subset as a discovery cohort. A later analysis re-analyzed previously published TCR beta repertoires from 650 to 800 donors and added high-resolution HLA genotyping to study TCR occurrence patterns. Using immunosequencing, the study profiled T cell repertoires from fewer than 850 subjects and related those repertoires to cytomegalovirus serostatus. Both class I and class II loci were covered by HLA typing, at four-digit resolution. The aim of the study was to test whether cataloging public T cell receptors could identify signatures of past pathogen exposure.

Overall study outcomes, separate from this receptor: According to a later genetic analysis, donors in an Asian-associated ancestry cluster had fewer N-insertions in productive TCRs than the approximately 650-donor mean. Because the 87-base-pair reads could not distinguish some IMGT-functional V segments, including TRBV6-2 and TRBV6-3, those segments were excluded. Immune exposure information for the cohort was limited to CMV serostatus. Over 15 rarely observed V segments, including chromosome 9 orphons, were excluded from the earlier analysis of almost 600 of the donors because counts were too low. The study gave a list of roughly 150 TCR beta chains associated with cytomegalovirus. In a later analysis, some 17,000 TCR beta sequences were associated with specific HLA alleles at a false discovery rate of 0.05. A cluster of highly shared sequence variants was judged likely to represent a technical artifact of the sequencing pipeline. Sequencing depth was assumed to be roughly uniform across donors in the presence/absence analyses, though that assumption may not hold. Compared with equally common non-associated chains, HLA-associated TCR beta chains in a later analysis were more clonally expanded and had lower generation probabilities. A later analysis found that most CMV-associated TCR beta chains appeared HLA-restricted, with HLA associations seemingly driven largely by CMV exposure. Correlated functional status among segregating V segments might be attributable to linkage disequilibrium, but an unknown experimental factor could not be ruled out. Because HLA typing was unavailable for some donors at each locus, only the typed subset was used in association tests. In a later analysis, TCR association rates were found to vary across HLA loci, with the most associated TCRs seen for DRB1 alleles and the fewest for HLA-C alleles. An association between a missense DCLRE1C variant and V-gene and J-gene trimming of TCR beta chains was found in a later genetic analysis and replicated in an independent cohort. In this cohort, only TCR beta chains were sequenced, and detectable features were limited by the absence of alpha or paired-chain data. The classifier was reported to diagnose cytomegalovirus status with high specificity and sensitivity in both the original cohort and the validation cohort. Most TCR sequences were observed very rarely across donors, whereas some public TCRs were present in many individuals. A further reported finding was that TCR beta sequences accurately predicted the HLA-A and HLA-B alleles for most subjects in the first cohort. The authors suggested that the approach could potentially be generalized to other disease states and immunological phenotypes. Broadly in line with IMGT annotations, most TCR beta V segments showed up in productive rearrangements about 87% or about 30% of the time in an earlier analysis of roughly 590 of the donors. When HLA alleles, especially DR and DQ, strongly co-occurred, attributing TCR associations to individual alleles was difficult. Three of the identified cytomegalovirus-associated TCR beta chains were confirmed in vitro to be specific for cytomegalovirus antigens. Several of the top co-occurrence clusters appeared to be linked to parvovirus B19, influenza, CMV and Epstein-Barr virus, according to a later analysis.

Library construction relied on the immunoSEQ multiplex PCR assay. For the multiplex PCR, a mixture combining 60 forward primers for TCR Vbeta segments and 13 reverse primers for TCR Jbeta segments was used. The CDR3 region of rearranged TCR beta genes was amplified from genomic DNA with a multiplex PCR assay. The amplified TCR beta libraries were sequenced on the Illumina HiSeq System as 87-base-pair reads. Per the source publication's procedure: A later analysis counted tens of millions of unique TCR beta chains across the 670 or so repertoires, and around 9.9 million of these chains were shared by at least two donors. A nearest-neighbor algorithm error-corrected the raw reads and collapsed the reads into unique sequences, merging closely related sequences to remove PCR and sequencing errors. V, D and J gene segments were assigned by aligning CDR3 sequences to IMGT reference sequences. For a sequence to be retained, a match of at least six nucleotides was required to both a V gene segment and a J gene segment. Rearrangements were classified as productive when the CDR3 lacked stop codons and remained in frame with V and J, and all other rearrangements were classified as non-productive. CDR3 was defined according to IMGT convention as the region running from the second conserved V-encoded cysteine to the conserved J-encoded phenylalanine. The earlier analysis of 587 of the donors excluded sequences that lacked an unambiguous match to a single V gene segment. In an earlier analysis of 587 of the donors, V segments were called functional above 56.7% productive rearrangements and were called segregating when the between-donor standard deviation exceeded 5%. A statistical classification framework was developed to diagnose cytomegalovirus status using the catalog of TCR beta chain sequences. In a later analysis, V and J genes were assigned by comparing TCR nucleotide sequences against IMGT/GENE-DB human TR gene sequences. A later analysis assigned CDR3 sequences and most-parsimonious VDJ recombination scenarios with the TCRdist pipeline. In a later analysis, each TCR beta chain was defined by its CDR3 amino acid sequence together with its V-gene family, and reads without a unique V-gene family were excluded. As a way to deal with suspected cross-contamination and a sequencing artifact, a later analysis dropped over 550 nucleotide sequences that were highly shared and had low generation probability. In a later analysis, a clonal expansion index for each public chain was calculated from normalized within-repertoire ranks of inferred template counts. In a later analysis, generation probabilities were computed with a VDJ recombination model fitted to out-of-frame rearrangements, and the resulting probabilities were checked against IGoR. Hypergeometric tests were used in a later analysis to score TCR-TCR, TCR-HLA and TCR-CMV co-occurrence, with a repertoire-size bias correction applied to the TCR pairs. False discovery rates were estimated in a later analysis by permuting HLA or CMV assignments 20 times. In a later analysis, co-occurring TCRs were grouped with DBSCAN, and TCRdist sequence similarity was added when clustering was performed within HLA-allele-positive subsets. For co-occurrence clustering, repertoires with fewer than 30,000 or more than 120,000 public chains were excluded, along with five repertoires with anomalous nucleotide sharing. This immuneACCESS table, as held by TCRdb, lists in-frame sequences with V and J called but not all clones. Of the missing ones, under half trace to an unresolved V gene in checked studies; the others have no known cause. V and J calls and clone size are given by that table; D and trimming were obtained from the DNA. Recorded for this sample are roughly 150,000 clones; roughly 70% of them occurred a single time. The ten largest clones take up approximately 5.4% of the sample.

On this clone itself: It has no known antigen specificity. Base qualities are not at hand, and no much larger clone is one base apart.

The cohort consisted of 600 to 700 healthy bone marrow donors. All cohort members were sampled while nominally healthy, although unrecorded immune exposures were likely present. The donor was CMV seropositive and was included in the group of 250 to 300 seropositive cohort members. A peripheral blood sample was collected from each donor, and TCR beta sequencing was performed on peripheral blood mononuclear cells. Genomic DNA extraction from the blood cell samples was performed with the Qiagen DNeasy Blood Extraction Kit. Trimming removed 4 bases from V and 7 bases from J, leaving 16 bases between the germline ends. In the germline V gene, CDR1 corresponds to SQVTM and CDR2 to ANQGSEA. Spanning cysteine to phenylalanine, the CDR3 consists of 13 amino acids. Solely the CDR3 DNA is kept, with 39 bases framed from the first base.

Recombination joined TRBV29-1 with TRBJ1-2; the D gene assignment is ambiguous. Sequencing was done on a sample of PBMCs. The clonotype comes from a woman aged 18-29 years in good health and CMV-seropositive. Here the CDR3 is given as CSVVADGGAGYTF. DNA sequence: TGCAGCGTTGTCGCGGATGGAGGAGCTGGCTACACCTTC.